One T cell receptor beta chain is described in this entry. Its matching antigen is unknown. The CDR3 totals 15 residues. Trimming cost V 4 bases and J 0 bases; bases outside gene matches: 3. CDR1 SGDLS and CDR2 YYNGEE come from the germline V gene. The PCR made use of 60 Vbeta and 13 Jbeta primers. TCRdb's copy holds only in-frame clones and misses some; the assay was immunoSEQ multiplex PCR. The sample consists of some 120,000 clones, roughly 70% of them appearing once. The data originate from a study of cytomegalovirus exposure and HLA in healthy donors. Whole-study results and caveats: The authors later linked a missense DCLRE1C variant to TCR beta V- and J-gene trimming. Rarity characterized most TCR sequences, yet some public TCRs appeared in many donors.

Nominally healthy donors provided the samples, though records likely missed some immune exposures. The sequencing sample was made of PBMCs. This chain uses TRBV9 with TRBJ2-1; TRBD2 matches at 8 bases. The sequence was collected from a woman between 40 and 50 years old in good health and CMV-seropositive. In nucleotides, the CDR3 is TGTGCCAGCAGCACTAGCGGAAGCTCCTACAATGAGCAGTTCTTC. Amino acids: CASSTSGSSYNEQFF. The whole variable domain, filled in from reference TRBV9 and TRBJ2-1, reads DSGVTQTPKHLITATGQRVTLRCSPRSGDLSVYWYQQSLDQGLQFLIQYYNGEERAKGNILERFSAQQFPDLHSELNLSSLELGDSALYFCASSTSGSSYNEQFFGPGTRLTVL.